One sample yielded the 19 T cell receptor beta chains listed below, sequenced in a study of patients and donors after allogeneic stem cell transplantation. TCRdb processed the RT-PCR reads anew with MiXCR; each CDR3 protein has one entry. This table has 390,000 or so distinct CDR3 sequences, 16% appearing once. Specimen: blood, either unsorted or a sorted T cell fraction (not recorded which). These receptors came from a human donor who was either an allogeneic HSCT recipient or a stem cell or donor lymphocyte infusion donor (not recorded which). It is not recorded whose cells these are; they may come from a transplant donor.

This clonotype was seen more than once but under ten times. The CDR3 sequence is CASSLRRGGRGINNEQFF. CDR3 sequence (DNA): TGTGCCAGCAGCTTAAGACGAGGAGGCAGGGGCATCAACAATGAGCAGTTCTTC. This chain links TRBV11-1 with TRBJ2-1; D may be TRBD1 (6 bases). V was clipped by 2 bases and J by 5 bases, with 22 bases between them. The CDR3 is 18 residues long. The germline V gene has CDR1 SGHAT and CDR2 FQDESV (reference sequence).

CDR3 coding DNA: TGTGCCAGTAGTCAAACTAGCGTCCCCAATGAGCAGTTCTTC. It encodes CASSQTSVPNEQFF. V usage is TRBV19 and J usage is TRBJ2-1; 7 bases align to TRBD2. V was clipped by 5 bases and J by 6 bases; unmatched bases: 7. Looked up from germline, CDR1 is LNHDA and CDR2 is SQIVND (reference sequence). The CDR3 extends over 14 amino acids.

The chain joins TRBV11-2 to TRBJ1-5; no reliable D call. V lost 6 bases to trimming and J lost 6 bases, with 9 bases between them. Germline CDR1 SGHAT, CDR2 FQNNGV. This CDR3 comprises 12 residues. The DNA for the CDR3 is TGTGCCAGCAGTCCGGAAGGTCAGCCCCAGCATTTT. Residues: CASSPEGQPQHF.

This clonotype was detected only a few times. V gene TRBV2 combines with J gene TRBJ2-1, with D possibly TRBD2 on 6 matching bases. This CDR3 contains 14 residues. The V gene's germline CDR1 is SNHLY and CDR2 FYNNEI. The ends were cut back, 6 bases at V and 3 bases at J, with 12 bases in the middle. The CDR3 here is CASSLTTSYNEQFF. In DNA, the CDR3 is TGTGCCAGCAGCCTCACGACTAGCTACAATGAGCAGTTCTTC.

This clonotype was observed a handful of times. The gene calls are TRBV5-6 and TRBJ2-6, with a possible D match to TRBD2 (7 bases). CDR1 and CDR2 (germline): SGHDT, YYEEEE. Trimming took off 4 bases at V and 3 bases at J, with 11 bases between the two ends. The CDR3 totals 15 residues. The CDR3 reads CASSPGGRGANVLTF. The CDR3 DNA reads TGTGCCAGCAGCCCGGGGGGCCGTGGGGCCAACGTCCTGACTTTC.

Concerning this clonotype itself: At one end, the junction sequence differs from germline, possibly due to a read error. The chain employs TRBV5-1 and TRBJ2-5; D possibly corresponds to TRBD2 (6 bases). The CDR3 length is 15 residues. Germline V gives CDR1 SGHRS, CDR2 YFSETQ. The CDR3 bases are TGCGCCAGCAGCTTATGGGGGACTGCCGAAGAGGCCCAGTACTTC. Its protein is CASSLWGTAEEAQYF.

Note on this clonotype: Since a much larger clone is just one base distant, this may be a read error. The chain has TRBV3-1 and TRBJ2-2; D is perhaps TRBD1 or TRBD2 (5 bases each). The CDR3 runs to 12 residues. Germline V lookup: CDR1 LGHDT, CDR2 YNNKEL (reference sequence). CDR3 in amino acids: CASSQHLGELSF. As DNA, the CDR3 is TGTGCCAGCAGCCAACATTTAGGGGAGCTGTCTTTT.

In its sample, this clonotype was seen a few times. The chain recombines TRBV4-3 with TRBJ2-3, with 8 bases fitting TRBD1. The CDR3 runs to 16 residues. Germline V CDR1 and CDR2: LGHNA, YSLEER. V gave up 1 base and J gave up 0 bases; unmatched junction bases: 3. In nucleotides, the CDR3 is TGCGCCAGCAGCCAAGTAACAGGGGGAAGCACAGATACGCAGTATTTT. Its translation: CASSQVTGGSTDTQYF.

This rearrangement joins TRBV24-1 to TRBJ1-1; TRBD1 is a possible D gene (6 bases). V lost 6 bases to trimming and J lost 1 base, with 8 bases between them. The germline CDR1 and CDR2 sequences are KGHDR and SFDVKD. The CDR3 has 13 residues. CDR3 region: CATSFRGNTEAFF. CDR3 coding DNA: TGTGCCACCAGTTTCAGGGGGAACACTGAAGCTTTCTTT.

This clonotype was detected many times. This sequence joins TRBV10-3 and TRBJ1-2, with a weak D call TRBD1 (6 bases). V lost 6 bases to trimming and J lost 7 bases, with 15 bases between them. Looked up from germline, CDR1 is ENHRY and CDR2 is SYGVKD. The CDR3 loop spans 13 amino acids. The chain's CDR3 is CAISTGQLLGYTF. As DNA, the CDR3 is TGTGCCATCAGCACCGGACAGTTACTTGGCTACACCTTC.

This clonotype was seen at least ten times. This chain joins TRBV12-3 or TRBV12-4 and TRBJ2-2, with D unresolved. The CDR3 contains 12 residues. The V end was cut by 4 bases, the J end by 6 bases, with 6 bases between. This chain's CDR3 is CASSSVPGELFF. The CDR3 nucleotides are TGTGCCAGCAGTTCTGTCCCCGGGGAGCTGTTTTTT.

The rearrangement uses TRBV7-8 and TRBJ2-7; D uncertain. There are 15 residues in the CDR3. The V end lost 0 bases, the J end lost 0 bases, and 9 bases lay between the germline ends. Germline V lookup: CDR1 SGHVS, CDR2 FQNEAQ. CDR3 region: CASSLADWASYEQYF. The DNA of the CDR3 is TGTGCCAGCAGCTTAGCTGACTGGGCCTCCTACGAGCAGTACTTC. The full variable domain, with the rest looked up from reference TRBV7-8 and TRBJ2-7, is GAGVSQSPRYKVAKRGQDVALRCDPISGHVSLFWYQQALGQGPEFLTYFQNEAQLDKSGLPSDRFFAERPEGSVSTLKIQRTQQEDSAVYLCASSLADWASYEQYFGPGTRLTVT.

This clonotype was counted between two and nine times. This chain uses TRBV7-3 with TRBJ2-1, with TRBD2 identical over 14 bases. CDR1 SGHTA and CDR2 FQGTGA come from the germline V gene. The CDR3 has 20 amino acids. J was trimmed by 3 bases and V by 1 base; bases with no gene match: 11. This CDR3 reads CASSLRPGTSGRRSYNEQFF. The CDR3, as DNA: TGTGCCAGCAGCTTAAGACCCGGGACTAGCGGGAGACGGAGCTACAATGAGCAGTTCTTC.

This clonotype was observed a handful of times. V usage is TRBV5-4 and J usage is TRBJ2-1; D is possibly TRBD2 (6 bases). There are 15 residues in the CDR3. V was clipped by 4 bases and J by 4 bases, with 15 bases between them. The germline V gene has CDR1 SGHNT and CDR2 YYREEE (reference sequence). The DNA for the CDR3 is TGTGCCAGCAGCCCTGGAGGGCCCCTTTACAATGAGCAGTTCTTC. It is translated as CASSPGGPLYNEQFF.

This clonotype was picked up a small number of times. The rearrangement links TRBV20-1 to TRBJ1-5; possible D gene TRBD1, 5 bases. The CDR3 extends over 14 amino acids. CDR1 DFQATT and CDR2 SNEGSKA come from the germline V gene (reference sequence). Trimming pared 5 bases from V and 4 bases from J, leaving 15 bases between. The chain's CDR3 is CSARSGKGNQPQHF. DNA of the CDR3: TGCAGTGCTCGCTCAGGGAAGGGGAATCAGCCCCAGCATTTT.

The rearrangement links TRBV2 to TRBJ1-5; D is uncertain. The CDR3 runs 15 residues. Germline V CDR1 and CDR2: SNHLY, FYNNEI. Deletions cut 8 bases from V and 6 bases from J, with 20 bases between. The CDR3 DNA follows: TGTGCCAGCCGGCGAGAGGCAAACGGTGGTCAGCCCCAGCATTTT. Residues: CASRREANGGQPQHF. Supplemented by reference TRBV2 and TRBJ1-5, the full variable domain reads EPEVTQTPSHQVTQMGQEVILRCVPISNHLYFYWYRQILGQKVEFLVSFYNNEISEKSEIFDDQFSVERPDGSNFTLKIRSTKLEDSAMYFCASRREANGGQPQHFGDGTRLSIL.

For the CDR3, the DNA is TGCGCCAGCAGCCTAGACGACAGGGGAAGCGAGCAGTACTTC. Its translation is CASSLDDRGSEQYF. The chain links TRBV4-3 to TRBJ2-7, with 8 bases fitting TRBD1. CDR3 length: 14 residues. The germline V gene has CDR1 LGHNA and CDR2 YSLEER. V shed 4 bases and J 6 bases; nucleotides not matched to a gene: 8.

This clonotype was seen repeatedly, ten times or more. The chain recombines TRBV12-3 or TRBV12-4 with TRBJ1-2; tentative D call: TRBD1 (5 bases). V lost 2 bases, J lost 2 bases, and 12 bases lay in between. The CDR3 totals 15 residues. The CDR3 sequence is CASSLLQGPNYGYTF. The CDR3 DNA is TGTGCCAGCAGTTTACTCCAGGGCCCCAACTATGGCTACACCTTC.

This clonotype was detected only a few times. The chain uses TRBV7-3 and TRBJ2-4, with 7 bases fitting TRBD2. The CDR3 covers 16 residues. Germline V gene data show CDR1 as SGHTA and CDR2 as FQGTGA. The V and J ends lost 6 bases and 1 base, in that order; junction bases with no gene match: 9. The CDR3 bases are TGTGCCAGCAGTCAAGTGGGGGGGATGGCCAAAAACATTCAGTACTTC. As protein: CASSQVGGMAKNIQYF.